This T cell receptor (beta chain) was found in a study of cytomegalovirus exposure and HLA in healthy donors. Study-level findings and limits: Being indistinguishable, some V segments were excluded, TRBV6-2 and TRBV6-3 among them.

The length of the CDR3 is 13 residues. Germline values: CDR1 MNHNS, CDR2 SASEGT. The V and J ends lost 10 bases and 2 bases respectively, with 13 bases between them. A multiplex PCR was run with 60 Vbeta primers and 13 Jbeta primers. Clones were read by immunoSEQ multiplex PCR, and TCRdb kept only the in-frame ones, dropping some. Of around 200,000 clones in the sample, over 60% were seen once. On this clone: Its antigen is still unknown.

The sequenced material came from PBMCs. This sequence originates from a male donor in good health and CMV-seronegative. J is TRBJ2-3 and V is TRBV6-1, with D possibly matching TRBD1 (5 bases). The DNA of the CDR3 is TGTGCCACCAGACAGATTCTCACAGATACGCAGTATTTT. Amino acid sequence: CATRQILTDTQYF.